This T cell receptor (beta chain) was identified in a study of T cell responses to AZD1222 COVID-19 vaccine. Study findings and constraints: Nearly half of spike-specific TCRs reportedly go after variant regions that carry no mutations. Donors skewed white British and female; clonal diversity was possibly underestimated.

The method was immunoSEQ multiplex PCR; TCRdb's version includes in-frame clones alone and lacks a portion of them. The sample lists 200,000 to 250,000 clones, around 93% occurring once. In the case of this clone: The antigen is not known.

From germline, CDR1 is MNHNY and CDR2 SVGAGI (reference sequence). The trim removed 4 bases at V and 7 bases at J, leaving 8 bases unmatched. The CDR3 contains 15 residues. This receptor was obtained from an adult in good health. V is TRBV6-6 and J is TRBJ2-2; 8 bases are shared with TRBD1. The sequences come from peripheral blood, collected on day 0 of MenACWY control vaccination. Here the CDR3 DNA reads TGTGCCAGCAGTTCGGCAGGGGGCGCGAACGGGGAGCTGTTTTTT. Translated, it gives CASSSAGGANGELFF.